The next 29 T cell receptor beta chains were all read from a single sample in a study of blood T cell repertoires in COVID-19. Clones were sequenced by immunoSEQ multiplex PCR, and TCRdb holds only the in-frame ones, with some missing. This sample yields approximately 200,000 clones, of which around 86% are seen a single time; roughly 2.8% belongs to the top ten. The specimen was peripheral blood. The source of these receptors is a woman aged 25 to 45 with active or convalescent COVID-19.

This chain connects TRBV7-8 to TRBJ2-4, with TRBD1 matching over 9 bases. The CDR3 length is 17 residues. The germline V gene encodes CDR1 SGHVS and CDR2 FQNEAQ. V was clipped by 5 bases and J by 0 bases; unmatched bases: 8. CDR3 in DNA: TGTGCCAGCAGCCGAGGGACAGGGACGATAGCCAAAAACATTCAGTACTTC. Translating gives CASSRGTGTIAKNIQYF.

The J gene is TRBJ1-6, the V gene TRBV5-1; D is perhaps TRBD1 (5 bases). This CDR3 has 15 amino acids. The germline V gene encodes CDR1 SGHRS and CDR2 YFSETQ. Between the trimmed V and J ends, which lost 5 bases and 4 bases, there was a span of 13 bases. The CDR3 spells CASREFQGYNSPLHF. DNA for the CDR3: TGCGCCAGCAGGGAGTTTCAGGGATATAATTCACCCCTCCACTTT.

J is TRBJ1-2 and V is TRBV5-1, with TRBD1 matching 8 bases. V lost 4 bases to trimming and J lost 5 bases; unmatched junction nucleotides: 10. Germline assignment: CDR1 SGHRS and CDR2 YFSETQ. The length of the CDR3 is 15 residues. This CDR3 reads CASSPPDRVAYGYTF. DNA for the CDR3: TGCGCCAGCAGCCCCCCGGACAGGGTAGCGTATGGCTACACCTTC.

Note on this clone: At one end the junction does not follow the germline gene, possibly because of a read error. This chain joins TRBV7-7 and TRBJ1-3, with TRBD1 matching 8 bases. The CDR3 has 17 residues. The germline gives CDR1 SSHAT, CDR2 FNYEAQ (reference sequence). CDR3 bases: TGTGCTAGCAGCTTGGGGACAGGTCCGAGCTCTGGAAACACCATATATTTT. Encoded protein: CASSLGTGPSSGNTIYF.

This rearrangement joins TRBV6-1 to TRBJ1-5, with a tentative D call TRBD1 (5 bases). V was trimmed by 1 base and J by 3 bases, leaving 13 bases between them. The CDR3 sequence is 16 residues long. CDR1 and CDR2 from the germline V gene are MNHNS and SASEGT. The CDR3 region has the DNA TGTGCCAGCAGTGAAGTGGGAGGGGCCCTCAATCAGCCCCAGCATTTT. Protein product: CASSEVGGALNQPQHF.

V is TRBV11-2 and J is TRBJ2-2; the match to TRBD1 covers 12 bases. J was trimmed by 7 bases and V by 2 bases; bases with no gene match: 5. The V gene's germline CDR1 is SGHAT and CDR2 FQNNGV. The length of the CDR3 is 16 residues. In DNA, the CDR3 is TGTGCCAGCAGCTTATGGGACAGGGGGCATGGCGGGGAGCTGTTTTTT. Translated, it gives CASSLWDRGHGGELFF. Together with reference TRBV11-2 and TRBJ2-2, the CDR3 gives the full variable domain: EAGVAQSPRYKIIEKRQSVAFWCNPISGHATLYWYQQILGQGPKLLIQFQNNGVVDDSQLPKDRFSAERLKGVDSTLKIQPAKLEDSAVYLCASSLWDRGHGGELFFGEGSRLTVL.

The chain uses TRBV9 and TRBJ2-1, with 11 bases aligning to TRBD1. The trim removed 3 bases at V and 3 bases at J, leaving 2 bases unmatched. Per germline, CDR1 SGDLS and CDR2 YYNGEE. CDR3 size: 15 residues. In nucleotides, the CDR3 is TGTGCCAGCAGCGGAGGGACAGGGGGCTACAATGAGCAGTTCTTC. Its translation is CASSGGTGGYNEQFF.

The chain recombines TRBV7-9 with TRBJ2-1; 10 bases fit TRBD2. CDR1 and CDR2 from the germline V gene are SEHNR and FQNEAQ (reference sequence). Trimming took 5 bases from V and 5 from J; bases not matched to a gene: 6. The CDR3 contains 15 residues. The CDR3: CASSALAGENNEQFF. The CDR3, as DNA: TGTGCCAGCAGCGCCCTAGCGGGAGAAAACAATGAGCAGTTCTTC.

This chain joins TRBV6-5 and TRBJ1-2, with D hard to call. The CDR3 runs 14 residues. Germline CDR1 is MNHEY and CDR2 is SVGAGI. Trimming shortened V by 0 bases and J by 0 bases, and 5 bases separated the two germline ends. The CDR3 DNA sequence: TGTGCCAGCAGTTACTCCCAAACTAACTATGGCTACACCTTC. Translated, it gives CASSYSQTNYGYTF.

The V gene is TRBV11-2, the J gene TRBJ2-5; a weak D match, TRBD2 (5 bases). CDR3 size: 15 residues. Trimming shortened V by 2 bases and J by 4 bases, and 14 bases separated the two germline ends. Germline V gene data show CDR1 as SGHAT and CDR2 as FQNNGV. This chain's CDR3 is CASSLRRRPGETQYF. In DNA, the CDR3 is TGTGCCAGCAGCTTAAGGAGGAGGCCAGGAGAGACCCAGTACTTC.

The chain has TRBV11-2 and TRBJ2-5; no firm D call. This CDR3 region has 11 residues. The V gene lost 5 bases and the J gene lost 3 bases, with 4 bases spanning the gap. Germline assignment: CDR1 SGHAT and CDR2 FQNNGV. CDR3 amino acids: CASSPKETQYF. The CDR3 nucleotides read TGTGCCAGCAGCCCTAAAGAGACCCAGTACTTC.

For the CDR3, the DNA is TGTGCCAGCCAAGGACGAGCGGAGACCGGGGAGCTGTTTTTT. Amino acid sequence: CASQGRAETGELFF. The V call is TRBV5-6, the J call TRBJ2-2; the D gene is possibly TRBD2 (5 bases). The V end was cut by 7 bases, the J end by 5 bases, with 15 bases between. The germline V gene encodes CDR1 SGHDT and CDR2 YYEEEE. The CDR3 covers 14 residues.

This sequence joins TRBV18 and TRBJ1-5; no clear D gene. The length of the CDR3 is 16 residues. The V end was cut by 6 bases, the J end by 2 bases, with 17 bases between. Per the germline V gene, CDR1 is KGHSH and CDR2 is LQKENI. CDR3 residues: CASSQTGGSGNQPQHF. In nucleotides, the CDR3 is TGTGCCAGCTCCCAGACGGGCGGGTCGGGCAATCAGCCCCAGCATTTT.

The rearrangement links TRBV30 to TRBJ1-1, with a weak D call TRBD1 (6 bases). Germline CDR1 and CDR2: GTSNPN and SVGIG (reference sequence). The CDR3 totals 13 residues. With 4 bases removed from V and 0 bases from J, the gap between germline ends came to 9 bases. CDR3 DNA sequence: TGTGCCTGGAATGGGGGCGTGAACACTGAAGCTTTCTTT. Its protein is CAWNGGVNTEAFF. Full variable domain (rest looked up from reference TRBV30 and TRBJ1-1): SQTIHQWPATLVQPVGSPLSLECTVEGTSNPNLYWYRQAAGRGLQLLFYSVGIGQISSEVPQNLSASRPQDRQFILSSKKLLLSDSGFYLCAWNGGVNTEAFFGQGTRLTVV.

CDR3 sequence: CASSSGGSYGYTF. The CDR3 DNA reads TGTGCCAGCAGCTCAGGGGGCAGTTATGGCTACACCTTC. The chain employs TRBV7-6 and TRBJ1-2; 8 bases line up with TRBD1. The CDR3 covers 13 residues. The V and J ends lost 4 bases and 5 bases, in that order; junction bases with no gene match: 3. Germline-derived CDR1 and CDR2 are SGHVS and FNYEAQ.

The chain recombines TRBV6-5 with TRBJ2-7, with TRBD2 matching over 9 bases. Looked up from germline, CDR1 is MNHEY and CDR2 is SVGAGI. The CDR3 contains 13 residues. Germline trimming cut 6 bases from V and 7 bases from J; bases unmatched to any gene: 7. In DNA, the CDR3 is TGTGCCAGCAGGACTAGCGGAGGGGGGGAGCAGTACTTC. Amino acids: CASRTSGGGEQYF.

This clone appeared once. The chain is built from TRBV6-5 and TRBJ1-1; D uncertain. Trimming took 7 bases from V and 1 from J, leaving 13 bases between them. The germline V gene has CDR1 MNHEY and CDR2 SVGAGI. CDR3 size: 14 residues. CDR3: CASTPRPGNTEAFF. The CDR3, as DNA: TGTGCCAGCACCCCTCGTCCGGGGAACACTGAAGCTTTCTTT.

This clone was counted a single time. The chain combines TRBV25-1 with TRBJ1-6, with 7 bases fitting TRBD1. This CDR3 has 15 amino acids. V shed 5 bases and J 6 bases; nucleotides not matched to a gene: 7. Germline loops: CDR1 MGHDK, CDR2 SYGVNS. The CDR3 nucleotides read TGTGCCAGCAGTCCCTACAGGGGTAGTAATTCACCCCTCCACTTT. Its translation: CASSPYRGSNSPLHF.

This clone came up a few times. The chain links TRBV4-1 to TRBJ1-2; TRBD1 might be the D (6 bases). There are 15 residues in the CDR3. Germline V lookup: CDR1 MGHRA, CDR2 YSYEKL. Trimming left V 4 bases short and J 8 bases short, with 20 bases between. CDR3: CASSRGGLEVSGYTF. In DNA, the CDR3 is TGCGCCAGCAGCCGGGGGGGCCTGGAGGTATCAGGCTACACCTTC.

This chain uses TRBV6-5 with TRBJ2-1, with 15 bases matching TRBD2. Germline V lookup: CDR1 MNHEY, CDR2 SVGAGI. The junction had 5 bases not matched to a gene; V was cut back by 5 bases and J by 9 bases. The CDR3 spans 15 residues. As DNA, the CDR3 is TGTGCCAGCAGTAACGGACTAGCGGGAGGGGCTGAGCAGTTCTTC. It translates to CASSNGLAGGAEQFF.

The chain employs TRBV27 and TRBJ1-2; no clear D. From germline, CDR1 is MNHEY and CDR2 SMNVEV (reference sequence). With 6 bases removed from V and 7 bases from J, the gap between germline ends came to 15 bases. The CDR3 has 13 amino acids. The CDR3 loop reads CASSPTEFGGYTF. In DNA form, the CDR3 reads TGTGCCAGCAGCCCAACAGAGTTTGGTGGCTACACCTTC.

The rearrangement links TRBV27 to TRBJ1-1; D unresolved. Trimming took 0 bases from V and 0 from J, leaving 14 bases between them. This CDR3 is built from 17 residues. In germline, CDR1 is MNHEY, CDR2 SMNVEV (reference sequence). CDR3 loop: CASSLSMFSGMNTEAFF. In nucleotides, the CDR3 is TGTGCCAGCAGTTTATCGATGTTTTCGGGTATGAACACTGAAGCTTTCTTT.

This clone appeared many times. The chain joins TRBV7-9 to TRBJ1-2; 8 bases map to TRBD1. There are 15 residues in the CDR3. The junction had 6 bases not matched to a gene; V was cut back by 0 bases and J by 6 bases. CDR1 and CDR2 (germline): SEHNR, FQNEAQ (reference sequence). The CDR3 region has the DNA TGTGCCAGCAGCTTAGCCCGGACAGGGAAGGATGGCTACACCTTC. It yields the protein CASSLARTGKDGYTF.

The chain couples TRBV21-1 to TRBJ1-5; TRBD1 was called by the table and not checked on the DNA. TRBV21-1 is annotated as a pseudogene. The CDR3 sequence is 20 residues long. The CDR3 DNA reads as TGTGCCAGCAGCAAAGTTCCTGACAGGGGGAGGGAATATAGCAATCAGCCCCAGCATTTT. Protein sequence: CASSKVPDRGREYSNQPQHF.

J is TRBJ2-7 and V is TRBV6-5, with TRBD2 matching 11 bases. CDR1 MNHEY and CDR2 SVGAGI come from the germline V gene. The CDR3 length is 16 residues. The V segment lost 0 bases and the J segment 3 bases; nucleotides outside the gene matches: 4. The CDR3 DNA reads TGTGCCAGCAGTTACTCCGGGACTAGCGGTTTCTACGAGCAGTACTTC. This gives the protein CASSYSGTSGFYEQYF.

This clone was seen a single time. V and J are TRBV18 and TRBJ2-3, with TRBD2 matching over 9 bases. The germline gives CDR1 KGHSH, CDR2 LQKENI. This CDR3 is 17 amino acids long. Germline trimming cut 1 base from V and 0 bases from J; bases unmatched to any gene: 5. The CDR3 nucleotides read TGTGCCAGCTCACCACTCCTAGCGGGGTCGAGCACAGATACGCAGTATTTT. It specifies CASSPLLAGSSTDTQYF.

J is TRBJ2-7 and V is TRBV27; no clear D. V lost 6 bases, J lost 6 bases, and 15 bases lay in between. The CDR3 is made up of 13 amino acids. CDR1 is MNHEY, CDR2 SMNVEV, per germline (reference sequence). This CDR3 reads CASRLTRLGEQYF. In DNA form, the CDR3 reads TGTGCCAGCAGGCTGACACGGTTGGGCGAGCAGTACTTC.

The J gene is TRBJ2-5, the V gene TRBV19, with D unclear. Per the germline V gene, CDR1 is LNHDA and CDR2 is SQIVND (reference sequence). There are 12 residues in the CDR3. Trimming took 5 bases from V and 1 from J, leaving 5 bases between them. The CDR3 DNA follows: TGTGCCAGTAGTGAGGTCCAAGAGACCCAGTACTTC. This encodes CASSEVQETQYF.

There are a few counts of this clone. The DNA for the CDR3 is TGTGCCAGCAGTTTATCCCTATCCCAGCCCCAGCATTTT. Translated: CASSLSLSQPQHF. The chain joins TRBV27 to TRBJ1-5; no reliable D call. V was shortened by 0 bases and J by 7 bases, with 7 bases between the two germline ends. Per germline, CDR1 MNHEY and CDR2 SMNVEV (reference sequence). The length of the CDR3 is 13 residues.